Listed here are 21 T cell receptor beta chains from one sample, sequenced in a study of cytomegalovirus exposure and HLA in healthy donors. Here immunoSEQ multiplex PCR was the method, and the copy in TCRdb shows in-frame clones only, minus some. The sample shows 100,000 to 150,000 clones, 89% of them seen only once. The sequencing sample was made of PBMCs. The origin of the receptors is a woman aged 18-35 years in good health and CMV-seronegative.

The rearrangement joins TRBV7-8 to TRBJ2-7; the match to TRBD1 covers 7 bases. V trimming: 7 bases; J trimming: 3 bases; junction bases outside the gene matches: 12. The germline gives CDR1 SGHVS, CDR2 FQNEAQ. The CDR3 has 15 amino acids. The CDR3 DNA follows: TGTGCCAGCAACCCTCTCGACAGGGATTTCTACGAGCAGTACTTC. Its translation: CASNPLDRDFYEQYF.

The V and J genes are TRBV5-1 and TRBJ2-1; 8 positions match TRBD2. Germline CDR1 SGHRS, CDR2 YFSETQ. Trimming took 4 bases from V and 8 from J; bases not matched to a gene: 14. There are 16 residues in the CDR3. The CDR3 spells CASSRGLAGWGDEQFF. CDR3 bases: TGCGCCAGCAGCCGCGGGCTAGCGGGCTGGGGGGATGAGCAGTTCTTC. Full variable domain (remainder filled in from reference TRBV5-1 and TRBJ2-1): KAGVTQTPRYLIKTRGQQVTLSCSPISGHRSVSWYQQTPGQGLQFLFEYFSETQRNKGNFPGRFSGRQFSNSRSEMNVSTLELGDSALYLCASSRGLAGWGDEQFFGPGTRLTVL.

The CDR3 is CASSLDGVYGYTF. In DNA, the CDR3 is TGTGCCAGCAGCTTGGATGGAGTCTATGGCTACACCTTC. This chain links TRBV5-4 with TRBJ1-2; no clear D gene. Trimming stripped 0 bases from V and 4 bases from J, with 7 bases between. Germline CDR1 is SGHNT and CDR2 is YYREEE (reference sequence). The CDR3 is 13 amino acids.

V gene TRBV15 combines with J gene TRBJ1-5; possibly TRBD1 for D (5 bases). Trimming took off 0 bases at V and 7 bases at J, with 19 bases between the two ends. Germline V gene sequence: CDR1 LNHNV, CDR2 YYDKDF (reference sequence). The CDR3 length is 17 residues. The CDR3 is CATSRDPPDTFVQPQHF. CDR3 DNA sequence: TGTGCCACCAGCAGAGATCCCCCGGACACTTTTGTCCAGCCCCAGCATTTT.

V and J are TRBV6-5 and TRBJ2-1; weak D call: TRBD2 (5 bases). V lost 0 bases and J lost 5, with 8 bases in between. This CDR3 contains 14 residues. Germline assignment: CDR1 MNHEY and CDR2 SVGAGI. CDR3 amino acids: CASSYSRANNEQFF. In nucleotides, the CDR3 is TGTGCCAGCAGTTACTCGAGGGCAAACAATGAGCAGTTCTTC.

The rearrangement uses TRBV18 and TRBJ1-1; D perhaps matches TRBD1 (6 bases). The CDR3 runs 14 residues. The germline gives CDR1 KGHSH, CDR2 LQKENI. Trimming took off 1 base at V and 4 bases at J, with 10 bases between the two ends. In DNA form, the CDR3 reads TGTGCCAGCTCACCACAGGGGGAAGGCACTGAAGCTTTCTTT. Its translation is CASSPQGEGTEAFF.

The chain joins TRBV18 to TRBJ2-5; D unresolved. Germline V gene data show CDR1 as KGHSH and CDR2 as LQKENI. The CDR3 is 17 residues long. V was pared by 3 bases and J by 0 bases, with 17 bases between. CDR3 amino acids: CASSPFWQETNQETQYF. CDR3 DNA sequence: TGTGCCAGCTCACCTTTCTGGCAGGAAACAAACCAAGAGACCCAGTACTTC.

This clone was recorded only once. In DNA, the CDR3 is TGTGCCAGCAGTTTGGGGACAGTAAATTCACCCCTCCACTTT. Translated, it gives CASSLGTVNSPLHF. The chain joins TRBV6-5 to TRBJ1-6, with 7 positions matching TRBD1. This CDR3 is built from 14 residues. Trimming removed 4 bases from V and 7 bases from J; junction bases left unmatched: 4. Germline assignment: CDR1 MNHEY and CDR2 SVGAGI.

J is TRBJ1-1 and V is TRBV7-2, with D possibly matching TRBD1 (6 bases). Per germline, CDR1 SGHTA and CDR2 FQGNSA. V lost 8 bases, J lost 0 bases, and 16 bases lay in between. The CDR3 loop spans 15 amino acids. In nucleotides, the CDR3 is TGTGCCAGCCATAGAACGGGGGGGCTGAACACTGAAGCTTTCTTT. Amino acids: CASHRTGGLNTEAFF.

The rearrangement uses TRBV19 and TRBJ1-2; 7 nucleotides match TRBD1. Looked up from germline, CDR1 is LNHDA and CDR2 is SQIVND (reference sequence). The V segment lost 3 bases and the J segment 6 bases; nucleotides outside the gene matches: 10. This CDR3 has 15 amino acids. DNA of the CDR3: TGTGCCAGTAGTATGGACAGGACCCTAATCGATGGCTACACCTTC. This encodes CASSMDRTLIDGYTF.

The chain employs TRBV18 and TRBJ2-3, with D perhaps matching TRBD1 (6 bases). With 6 bases removed from V and 0 bases from J, the gap between germline ends came to 16 bases. Germline assignment: CDR1 KGHSH and CDR2 LQKENI. This CDR3 has 16 amino acids. The chain's CDR3 is CASSFWTVASTDTQYF. In DNA form, the CDR3 reads TGTGCCAGCTCCTTTTGGACAGTGGCTAGCACAGATACGCAGTATTTT.

In nucleotides, the CDR3 is TGTGCCAGCAGCAGGCAAGACTATGAAAAACTGTTTTTT. It translates to CASSRQDYEKLFF. V usage is TRBV11-2 and J usage is TRBJ1-4; the D is unclear. The ends were cut back, 5 bases at V and 6 bases at J, with 10 bases in the middle. CDR3 size: 13 residues. Germline-derived CDR1 and CDR2 are SGHAT and FQNNGV.

The chain combines TRBV6-4 with TRBJ2-3, with 11 bases lining up with TRBD2. The CDR3 runs 15 residues. The J segment lost 2 bases and the V segment lost 7 bases, leaving 5 bases of the junction unmatched. CDR1 MRHNA and CDR2 SNTAGT come from the germline V gene. Here the CDR3 DNA reads TGTGCCAGCACGCCTAGCGGGGGGACCACAGATACGCAGTATTTT. Its translation is CASTPSGGTTDTQYF.

The genes are TRBV7-9 and TRBJ2-1, with no clear D. This CDR3 is 13 amino acids long. Trimming pared 4 bases from V and 3 bases from J, leaving 7 bases between. Looked up from germline, CDR1 is SEHNR and CDR2 is FQNEAQ (reference sequence). CDR3 coding DNA: TGTGCCAGCAGCTCCCTAGGCTACAATGAGCAGTTCTTC. It codes for CASSSLGYNEQFF. Full variable domain (rest looked up from reference TRBV7-9 and TRBJ2-1): DTGVSQNPRHKITKRGQNVTFRCDPISEHNRLYWYRQTLGQGPEFLTYFQNEAQLEKSRLLSDRFSAERPKGSFSTLEIQRTEQGDSAMYLCASSSLGYNEQFFGPGTRLTVL.

The CDR3 sequence: CASSPPISGQPTYEQYF. In nucleotides, the CDR3 is TGCGCCAGCAGCCCACCGATTTCGGGACAGCCGACCTACGAGCAGTACTTC. The genes are TRBV4-1 and TRBJ2-7, with 7 bases matching TRBD1. From germline, CDR1 is MGHRA and CDR2 YSYEKL. CDR3 length: 17 amino acids. J lost 2 bases, V lost 4 bases, and 14 bases had no gene match.

This chain joins TRBV6-1 and TRBJ1-2; D possibly corresponds to TRBD1 (5 bases). There are 10 residues in the CDR3. V lost 8 bases and J lost 8, with 9 bases in between. Per the germline V gene, CDR1 is MNHNS and CDR2 is SASEGT. The CDR3 nucleotides read TGTGCCAGCGGCCCAGGGGGCTACACCTTC. Its translation is CASGPGGYTF.

This chain uses TRBV6-4 with TRBJ1-1; 7 positions agree with TRBD1. CDR1 is MRHNA, CDR2 SNTAGT, per germline. Germline trimming cut 5 bases from V and 1 base from J; bases unmatched to any gene: 4. This CDR3 has 14 amino acids. This CDR3 is CASSMRTGNTEAFF. In DNA form, the CDR3 reads TGTGCCAGCAGTATGAGGACAGGGAACACTGAAGCTTTCTTT.

The rearrangement uses TRBV5-1 and TRBJ1-3, with a possible D match to TRBD1 (5 bases). With 4 bases removed from V and 8 bases from J, the gap between germline ends came to 22 bases. Germline V gene sequence: CDR1 SGHRS, CDR2 YFSETQ. The CDR3 length is 16 residues. This chain's CDR3 is CASSESSHSGLDTIYF. CDR3 DNA: TGCGCCAGCAGCGAATCATCCCATTCAGGGTTAGACACCATATATTTT. The entire variable domain, with the rest obtained from reference TRBV5-1 and TRBJ1-3, is as follows: KAGVTQTPRYLIKTRGQQVTLSCSPISGHRSVSWYQQTPGQGLQFLFEYFSETQRNKGNFPGRFSGRQFSNSRSEMNVSTLELGDSALYLCASSESSHSGLDTIYFGEGSWLTVV.

The chain is built from TRBV7-3 and TRBJ1-2; perhaps TRBD1 as D (5 bases). This CDR3 is built from 15 residues. The germline gives CDR1 SGHTA, CDR2 FQGTGA. Trimming removed 6 bases at V and 0 bases at J, with 14 bases between. Here the CDR3 reads CASRSGGLSNYGYTF. The DNA for the CDR3 is TGTGCCAGCAGGTCCGGGGGACTTTCTAACTATGGCTACACCTTC.

The chain links TRBV2 to TRBJ2-5, with 7 bases that match TRBD2. J gave up 7 bases and V 3 bases, and 14 bases lay outside the gene matches. This CDR3 region has 16 residues. CDR1 and CDR2 (germline): SNHLY, FYNNEI. CDR3 sequence: CASSETAGLPGGTQYF. CDR3 nucleotides: TGTGCCAGCAGTGAGACCGCAGGGCTCCCGGGGGGGACCCAGTACTTC.

The chain joins TRBV29-1 to TRBJ2-2; the D gene is possibly TRBD2 (6 bases). V dropped 4 bases and J dropped 9 bases, with 12 bases sitting between them. CDR1 and CDR2 from the germline V gene are SQVTM and ANQGSEA. The CDR3 contains 12 residues. This CDR3 reads CSVVLGGRELFF. In DNA form, the CDR3 reads TGCAGCGTTGTTCTGGGGGGAAGGGAGCTGTTTTTT.